Following are 19 T cell receptor beta chains from one sample sequenced in a study of brain metastases from non-small cell lung cancer. Assay: immunoSEQ multiplex PCR; the TCRdb copy retains only in-frame clones and omits some. Among 400 or so clones, approximately 90% were seen once, and the ten largest hold 7.2%. The sequencing input was primary lung tumor tissue. These receptors were taken from a donor over 35 with non-small cell lung cancer.

The V gene is TRBV7-8, the J gene TRBJ2-7; TRBD2 agrees at 7 bases. Germline values: CDR1 SGHVS, CDR2 FQNEAQ. This CDR3 has 16 residues. Losses at the gene ends were 1 base for V and 5 bases for J; bases not matched to a gene: 11. CDR3 DNA: TGTGCCAGCAGCTTAGAGGGCGGGAGAATCGCCGACGAGCAGTACTTC. Its translation: CASSLEGGRIADEQYF.

This clone came up once. The junction departs from germline at one end; a sequencing error may be responsible. This CDR3 is CASSLQGANYEQYF. CDR3 coding DNA: TGTGCTAGCAGTTTACAGGGGGCGAACTACGAGCAGTACTTC. The gene calls are TRBV27 and TRBJ2-7, with 9 nucleotides matching TRBD1. Germline values: CDR1 MNHEY, CDR2 SMNVEV (reference sequence). CDR3 length: 14 amino acids.

The CDR3 bases are TGTGCCAGCAGTTTCCTAGCCCAAGAGACCCAGTACTTC. Amino acid sequence: CASSFLAQETQYF. The chain is built from TRBV28 and TRBJ2-5; D perhaps matches TRBD2 (5 bases). The CDR3 loop spans 13 amino acids. CDR1 and CDR2 (germline): MDHEN, SYDVKM. Trimming removed 3 bases at V and 1 base at J, with 6 bases between.

The chain links TRBV21-1 to TRBJ2-5. TRBV21-1 is marked as a pseudogene. The CDR3 is 12 amino acids. The CDR3: CASPLGQETQYF. The CDR3 DNA is TGTGCCAGCCCACTGGGACAAGAGACCCAGTACTTC.

This chain uses TRBV10-2 with TRBJ2-2; weak D call: TRBD1 (6 bases). V was trimmed by 5 bases and J by 4 bases, leaving 11 bases between them. From germline, CDR1 is WSHSY and CDR2 SAAADI. This CDR3 region has 14 residues. Here the CDR3 DNA reads TGCGCCAGCAGTTTCGGACAGACCACCGGGGAGCTGTTTTTT. Protein: CASSFGQTTGELFF.

The chain employs TRBV6-5 and TRBJ1-4; possibly TRBD1 for D (5 bases). The CDR3 is made up of 15 amino acids. CDR1 is MNHEY and CDR2 is SVGAGI in the germline V gene. Trimming removed 5 bases at V and 5 bases at J, with 15 bases between. The CDR3 sequence: CASSRVRAENEKLFF. The CDR3 DNA sequence: TGTGCCAGCAGTCGCGTCAGGGCTGAGAATGAAAAACTGTTTTTT.

This chain uses TRBV14 with TRBJ2-2; possible D gene TRBD2, 5 bases. V lost 1 base and J lost 0, with 9 bases in between. This CDR3 has 16 residues. Germline CDR1 and CDR2: SGHDN and FVKESK. CDR3 in DNA: TGTGCCAGCAGCCAAGTTCGGGGTCCGAACACCGGGGAGCTGTTTTTT. It specifies CASSQVRGPNTGELFF.

V gene TRBV28 combines with J gene TRBJ1-2; 8 bases match TRBD1. J was trimmed by 2 bases and V by 6 bases; bases with no gene match: 5. The CDR3 covers 14 residues. Germline V gene sequence: CDR1 MDHEN, CDR2 SYDVKM. The DNA of the CDR3 is TGTGCCAGCAGCTTAGGGGACAGGAACTATGGCTACACCTTC. Its translation: CASSLGDRNYGYTF.

With regard to this clone: One end of the junction fails to match germline, which may point to a read error. This same CDR3 is encoded by further DNA sequences in the sample. The V call is TRBV28, the J call TRBJ1-3; D gene ambiguous. Germline V gene sequence: CDR1 MDHEN, CDR2 SYDVKM. The CDR3 covers 16 residues. CDR3 in amino acids: CASSERRRYQGNTIYF. The CDR3 DNA reads as TGTGCCAGCAGTGAACGGAGAAGGTATCAAGGAAACACTATATATTTT.

The chain carries TRBV27 and TRBJ2-7; D is possibly TRBD1 (5 bases). CDR1 is MNHEY, CDR2 SMNVEV, per germline (reference sequence). This CDR3 contains 14 residues. V lost 5 bases and J 6 bases, leaving 17 bases between the germline ends. In DNA, the CDR3 is TGTGCCAGCAGTCCCAGGGTCCTGGAAAGCGAGCAGTACTTC. Residues: CASSPRVLESEQYF.

This chain links TRBV5-6 with TRBJ2-7; D may match TRBD1 or TRBD2 (5 bases each). In germline, CDR1 is SGHDT, CDR2 YYEEEE. This CDR3 is 13 amino acids long. The V end lost 3 bases, the J end lost 5 bases, and 12 bases lay between the germline ends. The CDR3, as DNA: TGTGCCAGCAGCTGGGGGACGGTCAACGAGCAGTACTTC. Protein product: CASSWGTVNEQYF. Variable domain in full (rest from reference TRBV5-6 and TRBJ2-7): DAGVTQSPTHLIKTRGQQVTLRCSPKSGHDTVSWYQQALGQGPQFIFQYYEEEERQRGNFPDRFSGHQFPNYSSELNVNALLLGDSALYLCASSWGTVNEQYFGPGTRLTVT.

The chain is built from TRBV2 and TRBJ2-1, with D hard to call. Per germline, CDR1 SNHLY and CDR2 FYNNEI. The V and J ends lost 6 bases and 6 bases respectively, with 12 bases between them. The CDR3 is 13 amino acids. CDR3: CASRTEWGNEQFF. CDR3 coding DNA: TGTGCCAGCAGGACTGAATGGGGCAATGAGCAGTTCTTC.

The chain employs TRBV7-2 and TRBJ1-4; no firm D call. The CDR3 is 14 residues long. The V end lost 3 bases, the J end lost 8 bases, and 13 bases lay between the germline ends. CDR1 is SGHTA and CDR2 is FQGNSA in the germline V gene. Here the CDR3 DNA reads TGTGCCAGCAGCTTGGGCCCGCCCCTCGAAAAACTGTTTTTT. Protein sequence: CASSLGPPLEKLFF. Full variable domain (remainder filled in from reference TRBV7-2 and TRBJ1-4): GAGVSQSPSNKVTEKGKDVELRCDPISGHTALYWYRQSLGQGLEFLIYFQGNSAPDKSGLPSDRFSAERTGGSVSTLTIQRTQQEDSAVYLCASSLGPPLEKLFFGSGTQLSVL.

The rearrangement uses TRBV19 and TRBJ1-1, with D possibly TRBD1 on 5 matching bases. V dropped 9 bases and J dropped 5 bases, with 16 bases sitting between them. The V gene's germline CDR1 is LNHDA and CDR2 SQIVND (reference sequence). The CDR3 has 13 amino acids. The CDR3 sequence: CASSNRLETEAFF. The CDR3 region has the DNA TGTGCCAGCAGCAACAGGTTAGAAACTGAAGCTTTCTTT.

This CDR3 is CASSPSVLGLPGGYTF. In nucleotides, the CDR3 is TGCGCCAGCAGTCCTTCCGTCCTGGGCCTGCCGGGAGGCTACACCTTC. The chain is built from TRBV10-1 and TRBJ1-2; unclear D gene. Germline CDR1 WNHNN, CDR2 SYGVQD (reference sequence). The CDR3 covers 16 residues. V lost 5 bases and J 8 bases, leaving 24 bases between the germline ends.

This rearrangement joins TRBV16 to TRBJ2-1; D is perhaps TRBD2 (6 bases). The CDR3 sequence is 14 residues long. The V gene lost 2 bases and the J gene lost 5 bases, with 10 bases spanning the gap. Germline assignment: CDR1 KGHSY and CDR2 FQNENV. The CDR3 DNA reads as TGTGCCAGCAGCCAAGTGGGACTCAACAATGAGCAGTTCTTC. Amino acid sequence: CASSQVGLNNEQFF.

The V gene is TRBV27, the J gene TRBJ2-7; no clear D gene. Trimming took off 4 bases at V and 3 bases at J, with 10 bases between the two ends. CDR1 is MNHEY and CDR2 is SMNVEV in the germline V gene (reference sequence). This CDR3 contains 13 residues. In DNA, the CDR3 is TGTGCCAGCAGTTCTGGATCTCTCTACGAGCAGTACTTC. It is translated as CASSSGSLYEQYF.

This clone was counted a single time. V is TRBV7-9 and J is TRBJ2-5; 7 positions agree with TRBD1. J lost 3 bases, V lost 5 bases, and 3 bases had no gene match. Germline CDR1 SEHNR, CDR2 FQNEAQ (reference sequence). The CDR3 has 13 amino acids. CDR3 sequence reads: CASSPTGEETQYF. The DNA for the CDR3 is TGTGCCAGCAGCCCCACAGGGGAAGAGACCCAGTACTTC.

This chain links TRBV19 with TRBJ1-5; 8 nucleotides line up with TRBD1. The V and J ends lost 1 base and 7 bases, in that order; junction bases with no gene match: 6. The CDR3 is 15 residues long. Germline V CDR1 and CDR2: LNHDA, SQIVND (reference sequence). The CDR3 nucleotides read TGTGCCAGTAGTATAGTGTCAGGGGGCCAGCAGCCCCAGCATTTT. It codes for CASSIVSGGQQPQHF.